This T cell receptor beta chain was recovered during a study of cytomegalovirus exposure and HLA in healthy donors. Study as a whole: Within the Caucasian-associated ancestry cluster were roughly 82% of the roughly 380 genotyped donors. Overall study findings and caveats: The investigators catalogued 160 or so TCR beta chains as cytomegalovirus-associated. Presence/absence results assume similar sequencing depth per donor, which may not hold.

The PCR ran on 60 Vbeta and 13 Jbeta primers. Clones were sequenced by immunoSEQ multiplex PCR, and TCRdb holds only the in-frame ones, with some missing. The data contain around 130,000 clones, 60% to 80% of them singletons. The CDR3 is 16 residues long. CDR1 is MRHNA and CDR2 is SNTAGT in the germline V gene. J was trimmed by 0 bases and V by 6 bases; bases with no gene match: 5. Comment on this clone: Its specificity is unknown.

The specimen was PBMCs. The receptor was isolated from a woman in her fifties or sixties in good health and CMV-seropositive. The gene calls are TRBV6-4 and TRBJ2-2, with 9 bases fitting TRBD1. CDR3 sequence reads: CASRIQGASNTGELFF. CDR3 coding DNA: TGTGCCAGCAGGATACAGGGGGCTTCGAACACCGGGGAGCTGTTTTTT.